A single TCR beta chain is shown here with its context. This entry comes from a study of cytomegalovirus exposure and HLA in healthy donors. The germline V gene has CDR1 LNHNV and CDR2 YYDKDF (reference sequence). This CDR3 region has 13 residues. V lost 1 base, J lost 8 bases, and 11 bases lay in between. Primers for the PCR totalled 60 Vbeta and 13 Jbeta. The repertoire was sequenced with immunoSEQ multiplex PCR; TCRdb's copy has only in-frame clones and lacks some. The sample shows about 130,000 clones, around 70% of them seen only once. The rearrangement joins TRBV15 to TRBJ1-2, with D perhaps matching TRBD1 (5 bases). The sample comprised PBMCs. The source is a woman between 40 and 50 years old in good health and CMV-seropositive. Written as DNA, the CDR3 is TGTGCCACCAGCAGAGGGGGGGGATCCGGCTACACCTTC. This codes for CATSRGGGSGYTF.